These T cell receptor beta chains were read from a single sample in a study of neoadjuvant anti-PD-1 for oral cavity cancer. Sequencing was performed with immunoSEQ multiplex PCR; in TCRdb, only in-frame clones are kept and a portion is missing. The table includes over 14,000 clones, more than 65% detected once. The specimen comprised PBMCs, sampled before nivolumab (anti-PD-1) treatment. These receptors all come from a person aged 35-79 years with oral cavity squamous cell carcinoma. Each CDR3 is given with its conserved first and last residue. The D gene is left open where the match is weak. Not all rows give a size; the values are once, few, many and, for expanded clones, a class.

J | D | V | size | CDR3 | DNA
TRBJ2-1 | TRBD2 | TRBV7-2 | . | CASSRVSGTSGSSYNEQFF | TGTGCCAGCAGCCGAGTATCCGGGACTAGCGGGAGCTCCTACAATGAGCAGTTCTTC
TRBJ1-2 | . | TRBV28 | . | CASTIDANYGYTF | TGTGCCAGCACCATCGACGCTAACTATGGCTACACCTTC
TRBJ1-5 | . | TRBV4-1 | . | CASSQGGAREYQPQHF | TGCGCCAGCAGCCAAGGGGGGGCTCGGGAGTATCAGCCCCAGCATTTT
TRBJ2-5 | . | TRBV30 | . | CAWSVFETQYF | TGTGCCTGGAGTGTGTTCGAGACCCAGTACTTC
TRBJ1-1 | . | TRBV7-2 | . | CASSPPGNTEAFF | TGTGCCAGCAGCCCACCTGGGAACACTGAAGCTTTCTTT
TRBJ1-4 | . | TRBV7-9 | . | CASSPLGGVREKLFF | TGTGCCAGCAGTCCCTTGGGGGGGGTTAGGGAAAAACTGTTTTTT
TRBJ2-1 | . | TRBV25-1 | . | CASSSPGTGTFEQFF | TGTGCCAGCAGCTCCCCCGGCACAGGAACATTTGAGCAGTTCTTC
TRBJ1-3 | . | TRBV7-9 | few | CASSGGRIGGNTIYF | TGTGCCAGCAGCGGGGGACGGATCGGCGGAAACACCATATATTTT
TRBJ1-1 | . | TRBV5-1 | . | CASSLEYSKGEAFF | TGCGCCAGCAGCTTGGAGTACTCGAAGGGTGAAGCTTTCTTT
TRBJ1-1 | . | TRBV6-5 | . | CASSTDFHTTEAFF | TGTGCCAGCAGCACCGACTTCCACACCACTGAAGCTTTCTTT
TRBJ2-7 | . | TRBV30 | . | CAWSGGWTAYEQYF | TGTGCCTGGAGTGGTGGCTGGACGGCCTACGAGCAGTACTTC
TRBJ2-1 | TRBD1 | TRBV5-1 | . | CASSQTGVAYNEQFF | TGCGCCAGCAGCCAAACAGGGGTGGCCTACAATGAGCAGTTCTTC
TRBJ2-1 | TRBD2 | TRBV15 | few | CATSRGGGASNEQFF | TGTGCCACCAGCAGGGGCGGGGGGGCCTCCAATGAGCAGTTCTTC
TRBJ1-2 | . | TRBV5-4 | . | CASSFRRVNYGYTF | TGTGCCAGCAGCTTTCGAAGGGTTAACTATGGCTACACCTTC
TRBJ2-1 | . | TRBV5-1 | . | CASSTETGTEEFF | TGCGCCAGCAGCACAGAGACCGGGACGGAGGAGTTCTTC
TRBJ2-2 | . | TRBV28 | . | CASSSGFVIAGELFF | TGTGCCAGCAGTTCCGGTTTCGTGATCGCCGGGGAGCTGTTTTTT
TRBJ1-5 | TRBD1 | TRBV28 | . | CASQGQGSNQPQHF | TGTGCCAGCCAGGGACAGGGAAGCAATCAGCCCCAGCATTTT
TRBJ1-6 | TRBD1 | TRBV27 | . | CASSLSGTGYNSPLHF | TGTGCCAGCAGTTTATCGGGGACAGGGTATAATTCACCCCTCCACTTT
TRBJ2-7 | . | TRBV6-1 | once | CASKDVQPQYF | TGTGCCAGCAAGGATGTCCAGCCGCAGTACTTC
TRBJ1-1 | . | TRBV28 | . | CASSLSQGGAFF | TGTGCCAGCAGTTTAAGTCAGGGAGGAGCTTTCTTT
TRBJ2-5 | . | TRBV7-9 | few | CASSFGVKETQYF | TGTGCCAGCAGCTTTGGCGTGAAGGAGACCCAGTACTTC
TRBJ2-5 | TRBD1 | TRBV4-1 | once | CASSQFLGTGKETQYF | TGCGCCAGCAGCCAATTTCTCGGGACAGGGAAAGAGACCCAGTACTTC
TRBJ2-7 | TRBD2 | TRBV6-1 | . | CASSVGTSGIYEQYF | TGTGCCAGCAGTGTTGGGACTAGCGGCATCTACGAGCAGTACTTC
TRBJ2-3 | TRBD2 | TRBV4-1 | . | CASSLLLAGGSDTQYF | TGCGCCAGCAGCCTCCTACTAGCGGGAGGCTCAGATACGCAGTATTTT
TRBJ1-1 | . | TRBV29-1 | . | CSVDGRRKNTEAFF | TGCAGCGTTGATGGCCGCAGGAAGAACACTGAAGCTTTCTTT
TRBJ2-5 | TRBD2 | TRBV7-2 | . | CASSLGTSVETQYF | TGTGCCAGCAGCTTGGGGACTAGCGTAGAGACCCAGTACTTC
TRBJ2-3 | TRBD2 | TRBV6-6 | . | CASSYLRGGTDTQYF | TGTGCCAGCAGTTACTTGCGGGGGGGCACAGATACGCAGTATTTT
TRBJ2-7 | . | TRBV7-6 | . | CASSLEGGSYEQYF | TGTGCCAGCAGCTTAGAAGGGGGCTCCTACGAGCAGTACTTC
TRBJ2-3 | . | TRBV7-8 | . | CASSKMQGGDTQYF | TGTGCCAGCAGCAAGATGCAAGGGGGGGATACGCAGTATTTT
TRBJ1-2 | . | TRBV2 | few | CASIVGFYGYTF | TGTGCCAGCATCGTGGGGTTCTATGGCTACACCTTC
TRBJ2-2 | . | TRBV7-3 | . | CASSRGDGTGELFF | TGTGCCAGCAGTAGGGGGGACGGCACCGGGGAGCTGTTTTTT
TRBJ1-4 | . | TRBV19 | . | CASSIPATNEKLFF | TGTGCCAGTAGTATACCCGCTACTAATGAAAAACTGTTTTTT
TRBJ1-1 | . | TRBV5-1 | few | CASRQGAGETGTEAFF | TGCGCCAGCAGACAAGGAGCAGGAGAGACGGGCACTGAAGCTTTCTTT
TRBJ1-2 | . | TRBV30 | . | CAWRAGPIYGYTF | TGTGCCTGGAGAGCCGGGCCGATCTATGGCTACACCTTC
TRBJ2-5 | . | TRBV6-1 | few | CASSTGQEEETQYF | TGTGCCAGCAGTACTGGACAAGAGGAAGAGACCCAGTACTTC
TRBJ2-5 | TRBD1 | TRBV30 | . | CAWSEDRVETQYF | TGTGCCTGGAGCGAGGACAGGGTAGAGACCCAGTACTTC
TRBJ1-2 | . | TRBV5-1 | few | CASSFDNYGYTF | TGCGCCAGCAGCTTTGACAACTATGGCTACACCTTC
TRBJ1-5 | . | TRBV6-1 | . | CASSDMAVGNQPQHF | TGTGCCAGCAGTGACATGGCTGTCGGCAATCAGCCCCAGCATTTT
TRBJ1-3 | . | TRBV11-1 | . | CASSLQGALRGNTIYF | TGTGCCAGCAGCTTACAAGGTGCCCTTCGAGGAAACACCATATATTTT